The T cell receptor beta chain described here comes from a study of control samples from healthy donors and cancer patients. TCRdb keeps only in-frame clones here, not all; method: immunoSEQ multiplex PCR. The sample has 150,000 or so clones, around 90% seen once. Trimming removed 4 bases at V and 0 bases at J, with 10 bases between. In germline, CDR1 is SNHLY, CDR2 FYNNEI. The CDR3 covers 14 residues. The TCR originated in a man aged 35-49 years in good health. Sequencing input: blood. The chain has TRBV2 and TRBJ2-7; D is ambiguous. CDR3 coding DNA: TGTGCCAGCAGTGGGCGCCGAACCTCCTACGAGCAGTACTTC. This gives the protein CASSGRRTSYEQYF.